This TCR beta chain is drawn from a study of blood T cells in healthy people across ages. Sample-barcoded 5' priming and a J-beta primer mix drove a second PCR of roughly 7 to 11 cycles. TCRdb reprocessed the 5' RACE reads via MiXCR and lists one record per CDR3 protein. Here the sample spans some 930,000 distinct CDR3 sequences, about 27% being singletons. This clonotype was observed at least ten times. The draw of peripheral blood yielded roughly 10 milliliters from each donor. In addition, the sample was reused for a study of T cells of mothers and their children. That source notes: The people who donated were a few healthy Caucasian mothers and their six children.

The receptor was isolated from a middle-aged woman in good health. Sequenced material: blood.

CDR3 bases: TGTGCCAGCAGTTTAGGGGGGTTCGTGACCAAAAACATTCAGTACTTC. Encoded protein: CASSLGGFVTKNIQYF. The chain employs TRBV28 and TRBJ2-4, with D maybe TRBD2 (6 bases). CDR1 and CDR2 (germline): MDHEN, SYDVKM. The CDR3 totals 16 residues. Trimming removed 2 bases from V and 2 bases from J, with 13 bases in between.